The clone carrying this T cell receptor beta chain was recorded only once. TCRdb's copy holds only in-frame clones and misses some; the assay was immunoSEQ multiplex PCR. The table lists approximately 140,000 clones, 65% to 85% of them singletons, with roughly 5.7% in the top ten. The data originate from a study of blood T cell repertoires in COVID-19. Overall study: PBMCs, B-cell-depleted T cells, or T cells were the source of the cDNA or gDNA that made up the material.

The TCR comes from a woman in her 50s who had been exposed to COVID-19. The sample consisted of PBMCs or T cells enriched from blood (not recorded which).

In DNA form, the CDR3 reads TGTGCCAGCAGCGGACCTAGCGGGATGGGCGAGACCCAGTACTTC. Amino acids: CASSGPSGMGETQYF. This rearrangement joins TRBV5-4 to TRBJ2-5, with 9 bases aligning to TRBD2. CDR1 is SGHNT and CDR2 is YYREEE in the germline V gene (reference sequence). The CDR3 covers 15 residues. With V trimmed by 4 bases and J by 5 bases, 9 bases remained unmatched.